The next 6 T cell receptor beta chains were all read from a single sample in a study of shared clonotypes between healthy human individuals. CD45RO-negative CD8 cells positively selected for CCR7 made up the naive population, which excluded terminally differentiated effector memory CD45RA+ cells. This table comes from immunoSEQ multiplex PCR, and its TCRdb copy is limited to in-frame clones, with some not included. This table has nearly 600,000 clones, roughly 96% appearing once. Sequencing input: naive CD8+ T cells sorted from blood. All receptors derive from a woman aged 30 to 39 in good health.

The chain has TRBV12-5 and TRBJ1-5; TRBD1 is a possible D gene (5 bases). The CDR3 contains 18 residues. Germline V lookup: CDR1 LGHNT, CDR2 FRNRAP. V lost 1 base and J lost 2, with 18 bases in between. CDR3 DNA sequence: TGTGCTAGTGGTTTGGGGGACCCCATCTTGGCCGGCAATCAGCCCCAGCATTTT. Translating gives CASGLGDPILAGNQPQHF.

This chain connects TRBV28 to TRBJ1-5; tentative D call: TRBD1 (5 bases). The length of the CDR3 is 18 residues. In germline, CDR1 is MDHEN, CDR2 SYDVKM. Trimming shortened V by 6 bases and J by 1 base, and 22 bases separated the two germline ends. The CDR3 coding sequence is TGTGCCAGCAGCCAGGGACGGATAAAAGTGGGAAGCAATCAGCCCCAGCATTTT. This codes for CASSQGRIKVGSNQPQHF.

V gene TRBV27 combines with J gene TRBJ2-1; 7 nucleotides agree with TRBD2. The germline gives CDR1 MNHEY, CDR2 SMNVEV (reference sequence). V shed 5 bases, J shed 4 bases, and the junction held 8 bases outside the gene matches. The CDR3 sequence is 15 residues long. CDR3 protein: CASSHPGLNYNEQFF. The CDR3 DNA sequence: TGTGCCAGCAGTCATCCGGGACTAAATTACAATGAGCAGTTCTTC.

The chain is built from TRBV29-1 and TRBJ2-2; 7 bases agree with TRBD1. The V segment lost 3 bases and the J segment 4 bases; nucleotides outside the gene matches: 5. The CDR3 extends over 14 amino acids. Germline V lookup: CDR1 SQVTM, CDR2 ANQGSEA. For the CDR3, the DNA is TGCAGCGTTGAGGGGACAGATTCCACCGGGGAGCTGTTTTTT. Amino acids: CSVEGTDSTGELFF.

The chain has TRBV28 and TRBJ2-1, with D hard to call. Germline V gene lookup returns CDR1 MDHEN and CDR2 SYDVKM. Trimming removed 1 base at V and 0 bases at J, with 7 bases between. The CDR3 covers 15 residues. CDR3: CASSLSDGSYNEQFF. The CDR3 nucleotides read TGTGCCAGCAGTTTATCCGATGGCTCCTACAATGAGCAGTTCTTC.

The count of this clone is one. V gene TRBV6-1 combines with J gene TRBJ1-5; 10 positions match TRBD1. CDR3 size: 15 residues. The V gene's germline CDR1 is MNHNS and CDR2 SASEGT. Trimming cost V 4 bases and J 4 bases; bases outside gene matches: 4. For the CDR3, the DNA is TGTGCCAGCAGTGGGGACAGGGGAGTGAATCAGCCCCAGCATTTT. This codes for CASSGDRGVNQPQHF.